This TCR beta chain appears in the sequencing data of a study of TET2 disruption in CD19-targeted CAR T cells. As to this clone: Its target is unknown. Read data end 3 residues before the CDR3 end; the end is taken from the germline J gene.

Regarding treatment: autologous CTL019 cells: CD19 CAR with 4-1BB and CD3 zeta domains. TCR zeta and 4-1BB domains were built into the CD19 CAR. T cells for CTL019 manufacturing were collected from peripheral blood by leukapheresis. Per germline, CDR1 KGHSH and CDR2 LQKENI. This CDR3 comprises 14 residues. This table comes from immunoSEQ multiplex PCR, and its TCRdb copy is limited to in-frame clones, with some not included. In all, the sample yields approximately 27,000 clones. This receptor was identified in a man aged 70 or older with chronic lymphocytic leukemia. This chain uses TRBV18 with TRBJ1-2; 9 bases fit TRBD1. This specimen was CD8- CAR+ T cells sorted from cultured blood T cells, taken for CD19 CAR T cell therapy. Subset: CD8-negative CAR-positive T cells from the infusion product. CDR3 DNA, as far as it was read: TGTGCCAGCTCACGGGACAGGGTGAGGAATGAC. Translation gives CASSRDRVRND. The full CDR3 is CASSRDRVRNDYTF.